A single sample is the source of the 13 T cell receptor beta chains below, sequenced in a study of T cell responses to AZD1222 COVID-19 vaccine. The method was immunoSEQ multiplex PCR; TCRdb's version includes in-frame clones alone and lacks a portion of them. The top ten clones hold roughly 5% of a sample with 150,000 to 180,000 clones, approximately 87% of them seen once. Specimen: peripheral blood, collected on day 0 of MenACWY control vaccination. The receptors stem from an adult in good health.

The genes are TRBV5-4 and TRBJ2-7; D gene unclear. The CDR3 loop spans 15 amino acids. Germline assignment: CDR1 SGHNT and CDR2 YYREEE (reference sequence). V lost 3 bases and J 7 bases, leaving 20 bases between the germline ends. The CDR3 is CASSWTPPSPFEQYF. Written as DNA, the CDR3 is TGTGCCAGCAGCTGGACGCCGCCCTCTCCGTTTGAGCAGTACTTC.

The rearrangement joins TRBV6-5 to TRBJ2-3, with 8 bases that match TRBD1. CDR3 size: 15 residues. The J segment lost 4 bases and the V segment lost 5 bases, leaving 8 bases of the junction unmatched. Germline V CDR1 and CDR2: MNHEY, SVGAGI. The CDR3: CASSPTGVEADTQYF. The CDR3 DNA sequence: TGTGCCAGCAGTCCGACAGGGGTTGAAGCAGATACGCAGTATTTT.

This chain joins TRBV6-1 and TRBJ1-3; TRBD1 matches 8 bases. The germline CDR1 and CDR2 sequences are MNHNS and SASEGT. J gave up 3 bases and V 5 bases, and 6 bases lay outside the gene matches. This CDR3 contains 15 residues. CDR3 sequence: CASSFDRGSGNTIYF. The CDR3 DNA sequence: TGTGCCAGCAGTTTCGACAGGGGTAGTGGAAACACCATATATTTT.

This clone has a single count. The rearrangement links TRBV5-1 to TRBJ2-6; D may be TRBD2 (6 bases). The CDR3 sequence is 17 residues long. CDR1 and CDR2 (germline): SGHRS, YFSETQ. V lost 4 bases and J lost 2, with 16 bases in between. The CDR3 coding sequence is TGCGCCAGCAGCACACGGGGGTTGGGGCCTGGGGCCAACGTCCTGACTTTC. Translating it yields CASSTRGLGPGANVLTF.

V is TRBV3-1 (or the pseudogene TRBV3-2) and J is TRBJ1-5, with D unclear. The CDR3 is 15 residues long. The germline gives CDR1 LGHDT, CDR2 YNNKEL (reference sequence). The V gene lost 2 bases and the J gene lost 4 bases, with 12 bases spanning the gap. CDR3 loop: CASSQHDTTNQPQHF. In nucleotides, the CDR3 is TGTGCCAGCAGCCAACACGACACAACTAATCAGCCCCAGCATTTT.

The gene calls are TRBV11-2 and TRBJ1-1, with D possibly being TRBD1 (5 bases). V gave up 5 bases and J gave up 3 bases, with 16 bases separating them. Looked up from germline, CDR1 is SGHAT and CDR2 is FQNNGV. This CDR3 is 15 amino acids long. CDR3 protein: CASSARKGRDTEAFF. In DNA, the CDR3 is TGTGCCAGCAGCGCCCGGAAGGGCAGGGACACTGAAGCTTTCTTT. Variable domain in full (rest from reference TRBV11-2 and TRBJ1-1): EAGVAQSPRYKIIEKRQSVAFWCNPISGHATLYWYQQILGQGPKLLIQFQNNGVVDDSQLPKDRFSAERLKGVDSTLKIQPAKLEDSAVYLCASSARKGRDTEAFFGQGTRLTVV.

The genes are TRBV3-1 (or the pseudogene TRBV3-2) and TRBJ1-2; the D gene is possibly TRBD1 (5 bases). Germline CDR1 reads LGHDT; CDR2 reads YNNKEL (reference sequence). The CDR3 loop spans 13 amino acids. V gave up 3 bases and J gave up 2 bases, with 7 bases separating them. CDR3: CASSQGVNYGYTF. The CDR3 DNA reads TGTGCCAGCAGCCAGGGGGTAAACTATGGCTACACCTTC.

The table lists this clone with a few counts. This chain links TRBV4-2 with TRBJ1-2; perhaps TRBD1 as D (5 bases). Trimming cost V 1 base and J 8 bases, with 11 bases left between them. The CDR3 loop spans 13 amino acids. From germline, CDR1 is LGHNA and CDR2 YNFKEQ. This CDR3 is CASSQVLQGGYTF. The CDR3 coding sequence is TGTGCCAGCAGCCAAGTTCTCCAGGGAGGCTACACCTTC.

This chain links TRBV28 with TRBJ1-2; D ambiguous. Trimming removed 5 bases from V and 6 bases from J, with 13 bases in between. CDR1 is MDHEN, CDR2 SYDVKM, per germline. The CDR3 totals 13 residues. For the CDR3, the DNA is TGTGCCAGCAGTCAGGACGTTCTGGATGGCTACACCTTC. This sequence encodes CASSQDVLDGYTF.

The V gene is TRBV5-1, the J gene TRBJ2-3; TRBD2 might be the D (7 bases). The V end was cut by 6 bases, the J end by 2 bases, with 16 bases between. The CDR3 runs 15 residues. Germline loops: CDR1 SGHRS, CDR2 YFSETQ. The chain's CDR3 is CASTPRGAFTDTQYF. The CDR3 coding sequence is TGCGCCAGCACCCCACGGGGGGCCTTCACAGATACGCAGTATTTT.

This rearrangement joins TRBV11-3 to TRBJ2-5; no reliable D call. The V gene lost 1 base and the J gene lost 0 bases, with 6 bases spanning the gap. Per germline, CDR1 SGHNT and CDR2 YENEEA. The CDR3 is 14 amino acids. The CDR3 coding sequence is TGTGCCAGCAGCTTAGGACCCAACCAAGAGACCCAGTACTTC. It translates to CASSLGPNQETQYF. Looking up the rest from reference TRBV11-3 and TRBJ2-5 gives the full variable domain: EAGVVQSPRYKIIEKKQPVAFWCNPISGHNTLYWYLQNLGQGPELLIRYENEEAVDDSQLPKDRFSAERLKGVDSTLKIQPAELGDSAVYLCASSLGPNQETQYFGPGTRLLVL.

The table lists this clone with a count of one. This chain uses TRBV7-9 with TRBJ1-6; no clear D. The CDR3 runs to 13 residues. The V gene's germline CDR1 is SEHNR and CDR2 FQNEAQ (reference sequence). The germline V and J ends were trimmed by 2 bases and 8 bases, with 7 bases remaining between them. The CDR3 reads CASSLNNDSPLHF. The DNA for the CDR3 is TGTGCCAGCAGCTTAAACAACGATTCACCCCTCCACTTT.

This chain joins TRBV5-6 and TRBJ1-4; D gene uncertain. This CDR3 is 12 amino acids long. V lost 2 bases and J 6 bases, leaving 5 bases between the germline ends. Germline V gene sequence: CDR1 SGHDT, CDR2 YYEEEE. The CDR3 sequence: CASSFWDEKLFF. The CDR3 DNA sequence: TGTGCCAGCAGCTTTTGGGATGAAAAACTGTTTTTT.